This entry describes one T cell receptor beta chain. The source of the sample is a study of blood T cell repertoires in COVID-19. Study as a whole: T cells, B-cell-depleted T cells, or PBMCs provided the cDNA or gDNA that served as material.

The germline V gene has CDR1 SNHLY and CDR2 FYNNEI. The CDR3 is made up of 13 amino acids. Trimming pared 7 bases from V and 4 bases from J, leaving 13 bases between. Sequencing used immunoSEQ multiplex PCR; TCRdb keeps in-frame clones, though not all of them. The repertoire has approximately 220,000 clones, around 82% of them found once; the top ten carry 7.4%. The chain carries TRBV2 and TRBJ1-1, with a tentative D call TRBD1 (5 bases). Sequencing was performed on PBMCs or T cells enriched from blood (not recorded which). The sequence was obtained from a woman aged 35 to 49 with acute COVID-19. This CDR3 reads CASNIGEGTEAFF. In DNA form, the CDR3 reads TGTGCCAGCAATATAGGGGAGGGCACTGAAGCTTTCTTT.